This T cell receptor (beta chain) was found in a study of blood T cell repertoires in COVID-19. About the research overall: Researchers got acute and convalescent COVID-19 samples from the United States, Italy and Spain. The cDNA or gDNA used as material had been derived from T cells, B-cell-depleted T cells, or PBMCs.

CDR3 size: 15 residues. CDR1 and CDR2 (germline): LNHDA, SQIVND (reference sequence). V was pared by 5 bases and J by 1 base, with 6 bases of the junction left unmatched. Sequencing used immunoSEQ multiplex PCR; TCRdb keeps in-frame clones, though not all of them. Seen here are some 50,000 clones, 80% to 90% observed once, and the top ten hold about 1.6%. The chain carries TRBV19 and TRBJ2-3, with TRBD2 matching over 7 bases. The clonotype comes from a man aged 60-69 years with acute or convalescent COVID-19. The sample was peripheral blood. CDR3: CASSQSGVGTDTQYF. The CDR3 nucleotides read TGTGCCAGTAGTCAGAGCGGGGTTGGCACAGATACGCAGTATTTT.